This TCR beta chain is drawn from a study of cytomegalovirus exposure and HLA in healthy donors. The study's findings and limits: Reports state that TCR beta sequences accurately predicted most subjects' HLA-A and HLA-B alleles.

A remark on this clone: The antigen is undetermined.

V was clipped by 5 bases and J by 6 bases, with 14 bases between them. The CDR3 totals 13 residues. Germline CDR1 and CDR2: SGHTS and YDEGEE. Use of 60 Vbeta and 13 Jbeta primers characterized the PCR. Clones were sequenced by immunoSEQ multiplex PCR, and TCRdb holds only the in-frame ones, with some missing. The sample records around 74,000 clones, approximately 78% being singletons. The sequence was collected from a man in his forties or fifties in good health and CMV-seronegative. This sequence joins TRBV5-8 and TRBJ1-2; the D gene is possibly TRBD1 (5 bases). The sample taken for sequencing was PBMCs. The CDR3 DNA reads TGTGCCAGCAGTGGGTGGGGCTCCCATGGCTACACCTTC. Encoded protein: CASSGWGSHGYTF.